The 10 T cell receptor beta chains given below trace back to one sample, sequenced in a study of blood T cell repertoires in COVID-19. Clones were sequenced by immunoSEQ multiplex PCR, and TCRdb holds only the in-frame ones, with some missing. The sample comprises some 250,000 clones, more than 75% of which are singletons, and 3% to 3.5% rests with the top ten. Material: peripheral blood. These TCRs come from a young woman who had recovered from COVID-19.

This chain joins TRBV5-1 and TRBJ2-3, with TRBD1 identical over 11 bases. Trimming at V came to 4 bases and at J to 4 bases, leaving 5 bases not matched to a gene. The CDR3 consists of 15 residues. Looked up from germline, CDR1 is SGHRS and CDR2 is YFSETQ. CDR3 coding DNA: TGCGCCAGCAGCCGGCGGGGACAGGGGGCAGATACGCAGTATTTT. It yields the protein CASSRRGQGADTQYF. Drawing the rest from reference TRBV5-1 and TRBJ2-3, the complete variable domain is KAGVTQTPRYLIKTRGQQVTLSCSPISGHRSVSWYQQTPGQGLQFLFEYFSETQRNKGNFPGRFSGRQFSNSRSEMNVSTLELGDSALYLCASSRRGQGADTQYFGPGTRLTVL.

The chain combines TRBV19 with TRBJ1-2; possibly TRBD1 for D (6 bases). The CDR3 covers 12 residues. CDR1 and CDR2 (germline): LNHDA, SQIVND (reference sequence). Trimming stripped 5 bases from V and 8 bases from J, with 12 bases between. The CDR3 coding sequence is TGTGCCAGTAGTGCACAGGGTTGGGGCTACACCTTC. It encodes CASSAQGWGYTF.

The chain links TRBV6-6 to TRBJ1-2, with 7 bases fitting TRBD1. Looked up from germline, CDR1 is MNHNY and CDR2 is SVGAGI (reference sequence). With V trimmed by 5 bases and J by 5 bases, 23 bases remained unmatched. The CDR3 totals 19 residues. The CDR3, as DNA: TGTGCCAGCAGTCCCTTTATAAATAGACAGGGTTGGAAGGATTATGGCTACACCTTC. Translated, it gives CASSPFINRQGWKDYGYTF.

The chain links TRBV7-3 to TRBJ2-3; perhaps TRBD1 as D (6 bases). V was shortened by 4 bases and J by 5 bases, with 10 bases between the two germline ends. The CDR3 loop spans 13 amino acids. Germline-derived CDR1 and CDR2 are SGHTA and FQGTGA. CDR3 amino acids: CASSSQGIDTQYF. CDR3 nucleotides: TGTGCCAGCAGCTCCCAGGGGATAGATACGCAGTATTTT.

The chain has TRBV7-9 and TRBJ1-4; 7 bases are a match to TRBD1. The CDR3 covers 15 residues. Germline CDR1 and CDR2: SEHNR and FQNEAQ (reference sequence). The ends lost 1 base at V and 7 bases at J; junction bases unmatched: 6. The CDR3 region has the DNA TGTGCCAGCAGCTTAGAGACAGGGATGAGTGAAAAACTGTTTTTT. Its translation: CASSLETGMSEKLFF.

The genes are TRBV6-2 or TRBV6-3 and TRBJ2-1; D is perhaps TRBD2 (5 bases). Germline V lookup: CDR1 MNHEY, CDR2 SVGEGT. The germline V and J ends were trimmed by 0 bases and 9 bases, with 15 bases remaining between them. The length of the CDR3 is 15 residues. The DNA of the CDR3 is TGTGCCAGCAGTTACTCCACGGGGATTTATGGTGAGCAGTTCTTC. Its translation: CASSYSTGIYGEQFF.

The rearrangement joins TRBV12-5 to TRBJ2-5; the D gene is possibly TRBD1 (5 bases). Germline CDR1 is LGHNT and CDR2 is FRNRAP. The CDR3 covers 14 residues. V lost 3 bases to trimming and J lost 1 base, with 9 bases between them. For the CDR3, the DNA is TGTGCTAGTGGTTTCGGCAGGGTCCAAGAGACCCAGTACTTC. This translates into CASGFGRVQETQYF. The whole variable domain, filled in from reference TRBV12-5 and TRBJ2-5, reads DARVTQTPRHKVTEMGQEVTMRCQPILGHNTVFWYRQTMMQGLELLAYFRNRAPLDDSGMPKDRFSAEMPDATLATLKIQPSEPRDSAVYFCASGFGRVQETQYFGPGTRLLVL.

A single count supports this clone. The CDR3 coding sequence is TGCAGTGCTAGAGCCCAGGCCGAGCAGTACTTC. Amino acid sequence: CSARAQAEQYF. The chain has TRBV20-1 and TRBJ2-7; no firm D call. The V gene lost 1 base and the J gene lost 6 bases, with 7 bases spanning the gap. The germline V gene has CDR1 DFQATT and CDR2 SNEGSKA (reference sequence). The CDR3 is made up of 11 amino acids.

The chain employs TRBV18 and TRBJ2-2; possibly TRBD1 for D (6 bases). This CDR3 has 16 amino acids. The V and J ends lost 3 bases and 5 bases respectively, with 16 bases between them. CDR1 KGHSH and CDR2 LQKENI come from the germline V gene. The CDR3 nucleotides are TGTGCCAGCTCACCGAGGGGGTCAATTTCAACCGGGGAGCTGTTTTTT. Its protein is CASSPRGSISTGELFF.

This clone was seen a single time. The chain combines TRBV2 with TRBJ2-5; 7 bases are a match to TRBD1. Losses at the gene ends were 11 bases for V and 5 bases for J; bases not matched to a gene: 11. CDR1 is SNHLY, CDR2 FYNNEI, per germline. The CDR3 has 13 amino acids. The CDR3, as DNA: TGTGCCGGGGATAAACAGGGGTTGGAGACCCAGTACTTC. Its protein product is CAGDKQGLETQYF.